This T cell receptor (beta chain) is from a study of cytomegalovirus exposure and HLA in healthy donors. Study at large: About 180 million T cells yielded under 130 million unique TCR beta sequences in earlier analysis. Findings and caveats of the study: The investigators catalogued 150 or so TCR beta chains as cytomegalovirus-associated.

Worth noting for this clone: The antigen remains undetermined.

60 Vbeta and 13 Jbeta primers were used in PCR. Sequencing used immunoSEQ multiplex PCR; TCRdb keeps in-frame clones, though not all of them. The table shows 60,000 to 85,000 clones, with more than 75% occurring only once. Per germline, CDR1 MNHNS and CDR2 SASEGT. With V trimmed by 3 bases and J by 7 bases, 7 bases remained unmatched. The CDR3 consists of 14 residues. This chain joins TRBV6-1 and TRBJ1-2; TRBD1 agrees at 8 bases. The sample consisted of PBMCs. This sequence was found in a male donor in good health and CMV-seropositive. The CDR3 bases are TGTGCCAGCAGTGATTGGACAGGGCGTAGTGGCTACACCTTC. Amino acid sequence: CASSDWTGRSGYTF.